This T cell receptor (beta chain) was found in a study of radiation and T cells in renal cell carcinoma (TCRdb year 2020). Study-level background: In total, fewer than 55 samples underwent TCR beta sequencing: some 25 tumors plus 27 peripheral blood samples. Across all 53 samples, 4 million or so unique CDR3 nucleotide sequences encoding around 2,500,000 unique CDR3 amino acid sequences were identified. The last blood draw occurred 4 weeks after radiation, at the same time as nephrectomy.

Including cysteine and phenylalanine, the CDR3 has 17 amino acids. Just CDR3 DNA is preserved here, 51 bases in frame from base 1. According to the germline V gene (reference sequence), CDR1 reads LNHDA and CDR2 reads SQIVND. V loses 0 bases of germline sequence and J loses 4 bases, and the interval between the two ends is 16 bases. In this sample, this clone turned up once. What this receptor recognizes is not known. No clone much larger than this one lies a single base away; base qualities are absent. Following the manufacturer's recommendations, the immunoSEQ kit was used to generate TCR beta libraries from genomic DNA. To prepare the libraries, a first multiplex PCR with proprietary primers was run, followed by a second PCR that added unique barcodes, and a bead cleanup was done after each round. Each sample batch included a kit-provided positive control reaction and a negative control reaction. The final libraries were assessed on an Agilent 4200 TapeStation D1000 ScreenTape, pooled by volume, and quantified by qPCR. Sequencing was performed on an Illumina NextSeq500 using a MidOutput 150-cycle cartridge, with 156 Read1 cycles, 15 Index1 cycles, and the kit custom primers. The pooled library was loaded at around 0.98 pM, with a roughly 19% PhiX control spiked in. The authors' pipeline ran thus. The vendor-processed data were analyzed in R, and a clonotype was defined as all T cells that share the same CDR3 nucleotide sequence. For clone abundance analyses, frequencies were normalized to the 10,000 most abundant clones per sample. Public T cell clones, averaging fewer than five per sample, were removed before analysis. A difference in abundance of at least 32-fold between compartments was used to define tumor-enriched and baseline blood-enriched clonotypes. A beta-binomial differential abundance model was used to identify clonotypes that expanded or contracted between blood time points. The Baroni-Urbani and Buser coefficient was used to measure tumor-blood repertoire similarity, and groups were compared with two-tailed Wilcoxon tests in R. TCRdb carries this immuneACCESS record with in-frame sequences only. Its versions omit some clonotypes, under half of them owing to an unresolved V gene in the studies checked, with the rest unexplained. V and J calls and clone size are copied from that table; D and trimming were computed from the DNA. The sample contains around 94,000 clones, around 85% of them found a single time. Roughly 10% of the sample comes from the top ten.

Per the publication, the time point label means: blood 4 weeks post-SBRT, at nephrectomy. What this sample's treatment or condition label stands for: 15 Gy SBRT to primary tumor, nephrectomy 4 weeks later. The samples were drawn from a clinical trial, where primary renal cell carcinomas were treated with 15 Gy of stereotactic body radiation therapy and then removed by nephrectomy 4 weeks afterward. To track tumor-enriched clonotypes, serial peripheral blood was sampled from radiation-treated patients at baseline and at 2 weeks and 4 weeks after SBRT. Every patient's renal cell carcinoma showed clear cell pathology. Genomic DNA for TCR sequencing was prepared using the QIAamp DNA Blood Mini Kit (Qiagen). The analyses included just those samples that passed every quality control check. Here is what the overall study found, with its caveats: The single-armed trial design could not address effects of radiation dose or scheduling on the TCR repertoire. In blood, the top tumor clonotypes increased between baseline and 2 weeks post-radiation and then shrank by 4 weeks, which suggests that tumor-resident clones expanded only transiently. Because pretreatment tumor biopsies were not available, the study could not determine whether clonotypes were already present within the tumor at baseline. Dynamics of the blood repertoire were not tracked past 4 weeks after treatment.

This receptor was obtained from a man aged 50 to 60 with renal cell carcinoma. The sample here was blood, taken from a patient whose treatment included radiotherapy and nephrectomy. This sequence uses TRBV19 and TRBJ2-1; the D gene is perhaps TRBD2, on 5 matching bases. The CDR3 protein sequence reads: CASSIDFGEHSYNEQFF. Read as DNA, the sequence is TGTGCCAGTAGTATAGATTTCGGGGAACATTCTTACAATGAGCAGTTCTTC.